One and the same sample provided the 27 T cell receptor beta chains below, sequenced in a study of blood T cells in healthy people across ages. With a J-beta primer mix and a sample-barcoded 5' primer, a second PCR ran about 7 to 11 cycles. TCRdb re-called the 5' RACE reads through MiXCR, storing one row per CDR3 protein. The top ten hold about 8% of the sample, which has some 1.5 million distinct CDR3 sequences, roughly 27% seen once. The source material was blood. These receptors were taken from a woman in her 30s in good health.

This clonotype was picked up many times. The chain employs TRBV20-1 and TRBJ2-5; D is ambiguous. Germline CDR1 is DFQATT and CDR2 is SNEGSKA (reference sequence). Trimming removed 5 bases from V and 1 base from J, with 8 bases in between. The CDR3 length is 12 residues. The CDR3 sequence: CSARTLQETQYF. The CDR3 coding sequence is TGCAGTGCTCGTACACTCCAAGAGACCCAGTACTTC.

V gene TRBV7-2 combines with J gene TRBJ2-4; TRBD1 is a possible D gene (6 bases). The germline V and J ends were trimmed by 5 bases and 13 bases, with 39 bases remaining between them. The germline V gene encodes CDR1 SGHTA and CDR2 FQGNSA. The CDR3 covers 20 residues. This CDR3 reads CASSPVKREHSPTGSDEQYF. CDR3 DNA: TGTGCCAGCAGCCCCGTAAAGCGAGAACATTCGCCTACAGGGTCCGATGAGCAGTACTTC.

For the CDR3, the DNA is TGCGCCAGCAGCTCCGGACAGGAAAGTGAGCAGTACTTC. Its protein product is CASSSGQESEQYF. The chain uses TRBV5-1 and TRBJ2-5; 7 bases are a match to TRBD1. The CDR3 consists of 13 residues. CDR1 SGHRS and CDR2 YFSETQ come from the germline V gene. Trimming removed 3 bases from V and 11 bases from J; junction bases left unmatched: 10.

The sample holds a few counts of this clonotype. The chain combines TRBV20-1 with TRBJ2-3, with TRBD1 matching over 7 bases. Germline V gene data show CDR1 as DFQATT and CDR2 as SNEGSKA (reference sequence). This CDR3 is built from 13 residues. Losses at the gene ends were 6 bases for V and 2 bases for J; bases not matched to a gene: 5. In nucleotides, the CDR3 is TGCAGTGCCCGACAGGGTATCACAGATACGCAGTATTTT. It codes for CSARQGITDTQYF.

The chain uses TRBV7-9 and TRBJ2-2, with a weak D call TRBD1 (5 bases). The CDR3 is 17 residues long. V lost 1 base, J lost 0 bases, and 12 bases lay in between. In germline, CDR1 is SEHNR, CDR2 FQNEAQ (reference sequence). The CDR3 coding sequence is TGTGCCAGCAGCTTAGGGCCCAGGGCCCCGAACACCGGGGAGCTGTTTTTT. Translating it yields CASSLGPRAPNTGELFF.

This clonotype has more than one count but fewer than ten. The chain uses TRBV6-6 and TRBJ1-2, with 8 positions matching TRBD1. The CDR3 is 14 amino acids. Germline V gives CDR1 MNHNY, CDR2 SVGAGI (reference sequence). V dropped 7 bases and J dropped 7; count of bases not matched to a gene: 11. This CDR3 reads CASTRDGQGSGYTF. CDR3 DNA sequence: TGTGCCAGCACCCGAGATGGACAGGGTAGTGGCTACACCTTC.

For this clonotype: A much bigger clone sits one base away, suggesting this may be a read error. The chain carries TRBV5-1 and TRBJ2-4, with 7 bases that match TRBD1. The germline gives CDR1 SGHRS, CDR2 YFSETQ. The CDR3 contains 16 residues. The CDR3: CASSLAWGTVKDIQYF. The CDR3 DNA reads TGCGCCAGCAGCTTGGCCTGGGGGACAGTCAAAGACATTCAGTACTTC.

The chain combines TRBV5-1 with TRBJ1-1; possibly TRBD1 for D (5 bases). V was shortened by 0 bases and J by 6 bases, with 9 bases between the two germline ends. Germline loops: CDR1 SGHRS, CDR2 YFSETQ. The CDR3 totals 13 residues. CDR3 DNA: TGCGCCAGCAGCTTGGTTGTAGGGGCTGAAGCTTTCTTT. The encoded protein is CASSLVVGAEAFF.

The chain links TRBV29-1 to TRBJ1-2, with 9 nucleotides matching TRBD1. Germline CDR1 reads SQVTM; CDR2 reads ANQGSEA. The CDR3 is made up of 14 amino acids. The ends lost 4 bases at V and 3 bases at J; junction bases unmatched: 6. This chain's CDR3 is CSVAGQGPDYGYTF. The CDR3 nucleotides are TGCAGCGTTGCCGGACAGGGGCCGGACTATGGCTACACCTTC.

This clonotype was seen a handful of times. The chain uses TRBV7-3 and TRBJ1-1, with 9 bases matching TRBD1. Germline V gene sequence: CDR1 SGHTA, CDR2 FQGTGA. The junction had 7 bases not matched to a gene; V was cut back by 5 bases and J by 0 bases. The CDR3 has 16 residues. CDR3 loop: CASSVSGTGMNTEAFF. DNA of the CDR3: TGTGCCAGCAGCGTATCCGGGACAGGGATGAACACTGAAGCTTTCTTT.

The chain carries TRBV20-1 and TRBJ1-1; D gene unclear. Trimming took off 6 bases at V and 0 bases at J, with 11 bases between the two ends. From germline, CDR1 is DFQATT and CDR2 SNEGSKA (reference sequence). This CDR3 has 13 residues. The chain's CDR3 is CSAAQTLNTEAFF. The DNA for the CDR3 is TGCAGTGCCGCACAAACCTTGAACACTGAAGCTTTCTTT.

This clonotype occurred many times. This chain uses TRBV20-1 with TRBJ2-1; 10 bases fit TRBD1. This CDR3 has 19 amino acids. V shed 1 base, J shed 2 bases, and the junction held 14 bases outside the gene matches. The germline V gene encodes CDR1 DFQATT and CDR2 SNEGSKA (reference sequence). The CDR3 region has the DNA TGCAGTGCTAGAGCGCGTCCGGACAGGGGGTTATCTACCTACAATGAGCAGTTCTTC. Protein: CSARARPDRGLSTYNEQFF.

This clonotype appeared many times. The chain joins TRBV20-1 to TRBJ2-7; 11 bases are a match to TRBD2. The CDR3 runs 14 residues. V shed 4 bases and J 5 bases; nucleotides not matched to a gene: 7. Germline V gene lookup returns CDR1 DFQATT and CDR2 SNEGSKA (reference sequence). CDR3 sequence reads: CSAITSGGTHEQYF. The DNA for the CDR3 is TGCAGTGCTATTACTAGCGGGGGTACCCACGAGCAGTACTTC.

This clonotype was seen a few times. The CDR3 region is CASSPQGKATGELFF. The CDR3 coding sequence is TGTGCCAGCAGCCCCCAAGGAAAGGCCACCGGGGAGCTGTTTTTT. This chain links TRBV4-2 with TRBJ2-2; D remains ambiguous. Per germline, CDR1 LGHNA and CDR2 YNFKEQ. The CDR3 is 15 amino acids. V dropped 4 bases and J dropped 4 bases, with 13 bases sitting between them.

J is TRBJ2-7 and V is TRBV7-9; D gene uncertain. The CDR3 runs to 13 residues. The V gene lost 4 bases and the J gene lost 2 bases, with 9 bases spanning the gap. Germline CDR1 is SEHNR and CDR2 is FQNEAQ (reference sequence). The CDR3 region is CASSSDPPYEQYF. In DNA, the CDR3 is TGTGCCAGCAGCTCGGACCCACCCTACGAGCAGTACTTC.

This clonotype was observed a handful of times. This chain uses TRBV10-3 with TRBJ1-4, with D possibly matching TRBD1 (6 bases). CDR3 length: 13 residues. Trimming left V 10 bases short and J 8 bases short, with 17 bases between. From germline, CDR1 is ENHRY and CDR2 SYGVKD. CDR3 DNA sequence: TGTGCCACAAACAGGGAGGAGGAGGAAAAACTGTTTTTT. Its protein is CATNREEEEKLFF.

This clonotype was recorded at least ten times. The CDR3 region is CASSYGGRGNIQYF. The CDR3 nucleotides are TGTGCCAGCAGTTACGGAGGCAGGGGAAACATTCAGTACTTC. The chain links TRBV6-2 or TRBV6-3 to TRBJ2-4, with a possible D match to TRBD1 (6 bases). Germline-derived CDR1 and CDR2 are MNHEY and SVGEGT. This CDR3 is 14 amino acids long. Trimming stripped 2 bases from V and 6 bases from J, with 11 bases between.

The V and J genes are TRBV20-1 and TRBJ2-3; D is undetermined. Trimming took off 0 bases at V and 2 bases at J, with 9 bases between the two ends. Looked up from germline, CDR1 is DFQATT and CDR2 is SNEGSKA (reference sequence). CDR3 length: 14 residues. The CDR3 DNA follows: TGCAGTGCTAGAGATATCGAGTACACAGATACGCAGTATTTT. Translation: CSARDIEYTDTQYF.

Ten or more counts support this clonotype. This chain uses TRBV5-4 with TRBJ2-7, with unresolved D. Germline CDR1 is SGHNT and CDR2 is YYREEE (reference sequence). The CDR3 covers 13 residues. With 2 bases removed from V and 4 bases from J, the gap between germline ends came to 10 bases. CDR3 region: CASSFNLGYEQYF. The CDR3 DNA follows: TGTGCCAGCAGCTTCAATCTCGGGTACGAGCAGTACTTC.

Note on this clonotype: A read error is possible here, since a much larger clone lies one base away. The rearrangement links TRBV12-3 or TRBV12-4 to TRBJ2-7; D possibly corresponds to TRBD2 (6 bases). The CDR3 extends over 15 amino acids. The CDR3 bases are TGTGCCGGCAGTTTTGTCGCGGGAAGTTCCTACGAGCAGTACTTC. Protein sequence: CAGSFVAGSSYEQYF.

This clonotype was detected only a few times. The chain is built from TRBV5-1 and TRBJ1-1; D is unclear. Trimming shortened V by 0 bases and J by 6 bases, and 9 bases separated the two germline ends. This CDR3 is 13 amino acids long. Germline V lookup: CDR1 SGHRS, CDR2 YFSETQ. Here the CDR3 DNA reads TGCGCCAGCAGCTTGGATAGAGGGCCTGAAGCTTTCTTT. This encodes CASSLDRGPEAFF.

V usage is TRBV4-3 and J usage is TRBJ1-2, with D maybe TRBD1 (6 bases). The CDR3 spans 14 residues. V lost 0 bases and J 4 bases, leaving 9 bases between the germline ends. Germline V gene sequence: CDR1 LGHNA, CDR2 YSLEER. The CDR3: CASSQEKGGYGYTF. DNA for the CDR3: TGCGCCAGCAGCCAAGAGAAGGGGGGCTATGGCTACACCTTC.

This clonotype was seen a few times. The chain joins TRBV7-2 to TRBJ2-1, with a possible D match to TRBD2 (5 bases). CDR1 and CDR2 (germline): SGHTA, FQGNSA. V was cut by 4 bases and J by 0 bases, with 16 bases left in between. CDR3 size: 17 residues. CDR3 sequence (DNA): TGTGCCAGCAGCTCTAAGTTCAGCGGAAGCTCCTACAATGAGCAGTTCTTC. Protein: CASSSKFSGSSYNEQFF.

Remarks on this clonotype: At one of its ends the junction is not consistent with the germline gene, which may arise from a read error. This chain connects TRBV11-1 to TRBJ1-2; D is unclear. The V gene's germline CDR1 is SGHAT and CDR2 FQDESV (reference sequence). The CDR3 totals 13 residues. This chain's CDR3 is CTSSLDGSYGYTF. DNA of the CDR3: TGTACCAGCAGCTTAGACGGGTCCTATGGCTACACCTTC. The entire variable domain, with the rest obtained from reference TRBV11-1 and TRBJ1-2, is as follows: EAEVAQSPRYKITEKSQAVAFWCDPISGHATLYWYRQILGQGPELLVQFQDESVVDDSQLPKDRFSAERLKGVDSTLKIQPAELGDSAMYLCTSSLDGSYGYTFGSGTRLTVV.

The V and J genes are TRBV10-3 and TRBJ2-1, with 7 bases identical to TRBD2. The V segment lost 6 bases and the J segment 8 bases; nucleotides outside the gene matches: 13. The CDR3 sequence is 15 residues long. Germline V gene sequence: CDR1 ENHRY, CDR2 SYGVKD. The CDR3 loop is CAIRGTGGSSHEQFF. The CDR3 region has the DNA TGTGCCATCAGGGGAACGGGCGGGAGTAGCCATGAGCAGTTCTTC.

This clonotype has more than one count but fewer than ten. The chain is built from TRBV20-1 and TRBJ1-1; no clear D. The V end lost 1 base, the J end lost 1 base, and 4 bases lay between the germline ends. This CDR3 spans 12 amino acids. CDR1 is DFQATT and CDR2 is SNEGSKA in the germline V gene (reference sequence). The CDR3 nucleotides are TGCAGTGCTAGAGGACAGAACACTGAAGCTTTCTTT. Translation: CSARGQNTEAFF.

The genes are TRBV28 and TRBJ2-7, with 7 bases identical to TRBD2. With V trimmed by 5 bases and J by 5 bases, 9 bases remained unmatched. The CDR3 is 14 amino acids. Germline V CDR1 and CDR2: MDHEN, SYDVKM. The CDR3 here is CASSQYGGRDEQYF. CDR3 bases: TGTGCCAGCAGTCAATACGGGGGGAGGGACGAGCAGTACTTC.